The 27 T cell receptor beta chains below all came from one sample that was sequenced in a study of beta chain features in type 1 diabetes. Study-wide points: Across all four CD4+ subsets, people with type 1 diabetes showed modestly shorter TCRB CDR3s.

As every portion of the isolated RNA was reverse transcribed, the sequencing read expressed TCRB transcripts. Clones were sequenced by immunoSEQ multiplex PCR, and TCRdb holds only the in-frame ones, with some missing. The sample has about 340,000 clones; 13% are singletons. The antigens these receptors bind are not known. The sample taken for sequencing was naive CD4+ T cells from blood. The receptors here all came from a woman younger than 30 with type 1 diabetes.

The V call is TRBV10-3, the J call TRBJ2-7, with 7 nucleotides matching TRBD1. V lost 8 bases, J lost 9 bases, and 7 bases stayed unmatched. The CDR3 is 11 residues long. Germline-derived CDR1 and CDR2 are ENHRY and SYGVKD. CDR3 region: CAIWNGTVQYF. The CDR3 DNA reads as TGTGCCATCTGGAACGGGACAGTGCAGTACTTC.

In its sample, this clone was seen a few times. J is TRBJ2-7 and V is TRBV7-8, with D unclear. Per germline, CDR1 SGHVS and CDR2 FQNEAQ. The germline V and J ends were trimmed by 7 bases and 3 bases, with 13 bases remaining between them. This CDR3 has 13 amino acids. CDR3 loop: CASTFQEGYEQYF. The CDR3 coding sequence is TGTGCCAGCACGTTTCAGGAAGGCTACGAGCAGTACTTC.

This clone came up a few times. V gene TRBV13 combines with J gene TRBJ2-7, with 9 bases that match TRBD2. The CDR3 extends over 15 amino acids. Per germline, CDR1 PRHDT and CDR2 FYEKMQ (reference sequence). V shed 3 bases and J 2 bases; nucleotides not matched to a gene: 5. CDR3 protein: CASSFSGSITYEQYF. As DNA, the CDR3 is TGTGCCAGCAGCTTTAGCGGGAGCATCACCTACGAGCAGTACTTC.

This clone has just a few counts. This chain uses TRBV18 with TRBJ1-2, with D maybe TRBD1 (6 bases). Germline V gene sequence: CDR1 KGHSH, CDR2 LQKENI. V was pared by 8 bases and J by 3 bases, with 13 bases between. This CDR3 region has 13 residues. Here the CDR3 reads CASGAGAYYGYTF. CDR3 coding DNA: TGTGCCAGCGGGGCAGGGGCTTACTATGGCTACACCTTC. The variable domain in full, completed from reference TRBV18 and TRBJ1-2, reads NAGVMQNPRHLVRRRGQEARLRCSPMKGHSHVYWYRQLPEEGLKFMVYLQKENIIDESGMPKERFSAEFPKEGPSILRIQQVVRGDSAAYFCASGAGAYYGYTFGSGTRLTVV.

This clone appeared a few times. The chain combines TRBV7-2 with TRBJ2-7, with TRBD2 matching over 8 bases. Germline V gene data show CDR1 as SGHTA and CDR2 as FQGNSA. This CDR3 has 14 amino acids. The V segment lost 4 bases and the J segment 3 bases; nucleotides outside the gene matches: 5. CDR3 amino acids: CASSYTSGDYEQYV. CDR3 in DNA: TGTGCCAGCAGCTATACTAGCGGAGACTACGAGCAGTACGTC.

The table lists this clone with a few counts. This chain joins TRBV5-1 and TRBJ1-1; D not certain. The germline V and J ends were trimmed by 0 bases and 1 base, with 7 bases remaining between them. Germline assignment: CDR1 SGHRS and CDR2 YFSETQ. There are 14 residues in the CDR3. CDR3 in amino acids: CASSLGAENTEAFF. CDR3 coding DNA: TGCGCCAGCAGCTTGGGAGCCGAGAACACTGAAGCTTTCTTT.

The sample holds a few counts of this clone. The genes are TRBV6-6 and TRBJ2-7; 9 bases are shared with TRBD2. Per the germline V gene, CDR1 is MNHNY and CDR2 is SVGAGI (reference sequence). V dropped 7 bases and J dropped 0; count of bases not matched to a gene: 7. This CDR3 region has 15 residues. CDR3 region: CASTPTSGPSYEQYF. The CDR3 region has the DNA TGTGCCAGCACCCCGACTAGCGGACCCTCCTACGAGCAGTACTTC.

This clone has just a few counts. The CDR3 nucleotides read TGCGCCAGCAGCCCGCAAGAGGAAGGCTACACCTTC. Translated, it gives CASSPQEEGYTF. The gene calls are TRBV5-1 and TRBJ1-2, with D uncertain. CDR1 and CDR2 from the germline V gene are SGHRS and YFSETQ. Trimming took off 4 bases at V and 8 bases at J, with 12 bases between the two ends. The CDR3 extends over 12 amino acids. The full variable domain, in which reference TRBV5-1 and TRBJ1-2 provide the parts outside the CDR3, is KAGVTQTPRYLIKTRGQQVTLSCSPISGHRSVSWYQQTPGQGLQFLFEYFSETQRNKGNFPGRFSGRQFSNSRSEMNVSTLELGDSALYLCASSPQEEGYTFGSGTRLTVV.

The table lists this clone with a few counts. This chain links TRBV5-4 with TRBJ2-7; 10 bases map to TRBD2. The CDR3 contains 16 residues. Germline-derived CDR1 and CDR2 are SGHNT and YYREEE (reference sequence). V trimming: 0 bases; J trimming: 0 bases; junction bases outside the gene matches: 3. CDR3 amino acids: CASSLGASGSSYEQYV. CDR3 DNA: TGTGCCAGCAGCTTGGGGGCTAGCGGGAGCTCCTACGAGCAGTACGTC.

The rearrangement uses TRBV5-1 and TRBJ2-3; 9 bases map to TRBD2. Germline V gene sequence: CDR1 SGHRS, CDR2 YFSETQ. V lost 2 bases to trimming and J lost 6 bases; unmatched junction nucleotides: 4. The CDR3 has 14 amino acids. CDR3 sequence: CASSFIAGEDTQYF. For the CDR3, the DNA is TGCGCCAGCAGCTTCATAGCGGGAGAGGATACGCAGTATTTT.

The chain links TRBV4-1 to TRBJ1-2; a possible D gene is TRBD1 (6 bases). The V and J ends lost 4 bases and 5 bases respectively, with 17 bases between them. The CDR3 contains 15 residues. From germline, CDR1 is MGHRA and CDR2 YSYEKL. The CDR3 bases are TGCGCCAGCAGCCCCGGCGGGGGGCCCAAGTATGGCTACACCTTC. This sequence encodes CASSPGGGPKYGYTF.

The V call is TRBV7-2, the J call TRBJ1-5; the D is unclear. CDR1 and CDR2 from the germline V gene are SGHTA and FQGNSA. Trimming pared 5 bases from V and 2 bases from J, leaving 16 bases between. This CDR3 contains 16 residues. The DNA of the CDR3 is TGTGCCAGCAGCCCCGCCCGAGGGCGAGGCAATCAGCCCCAGCATTTT. Translated, it gives CASSPARGRGNQPQHF.

The V and J genes are TRBV27 and TRBJ2-7; TRBD1 aligns across 9 bases. J lost 9 bases, V lost 0 bases, and 6 bases had no gene match. Germline V gene data show CDR1 as MNHEY and CDR2 as SMNVEV (reference sequence). The CDR3 contains 14 residues. The CDR3 here is CASSLSDRGDRQYF. CDR3 sequence (DNA): TGTGCCAGCAGTTTATCGGACAGGGGAGATAGGCAGTACTTC.

This clone was counted a few times. The chain carries TRBV11-2 and TRBJ1-1; D call uncertain. V was cut by 1 base and J by 11 bases, with 14 bases left in between. CDR1 and CDR2 (germline): SGHAT, FQNNGV. The CDR3 length is 13 residues. DNA for the CDR3: TGTGCCAGCAGCTTAGTCACCCCACTTCCCGCTTTCTTT. Protein product: CASSLVTPLPAFF.

This CDR3 reads CASSLVGSGTDTQYF. CDR3 DNA sequence: TGCGCCAGCAGCTTGGTCGGGTCCGGCACAGATACGCAGTATTTT. The chain links TRBV5-1 to TRBJ2-3; no firm D call. The germline CDR1 and CDR2 sequences are SGHRS and YFSETQ. The V gene lost 0 bases and the J gene lost 1 base, with 9 bases spanning the gap. This CDR3 comprises 15 residues.

This clone was found a few times. V is TRBV28 and J is TRBJ2-1; a possible D gene is TRBD1 (5 bases). The CDR3 runs to 14 residues. Trimming shortened V by 4 bases and J by 6 bases, and 13 bases separated the two germline ends. The germline gives CDR1 MDHEN, CDR2 SYDVKM. This CDR3 is CASSSQGGLNEQFF. The CDR3 DNA reads TGTGCCAGCAGTTCCCAGGGTGGGCTCAATGAGCAGTTCTTC.

This clone was seen a few times. The rearrangement uses TRBV29-1 and TRBJ2-5, with TRBD2 identical over 14 bases. V trimming: 7 bases; J trimming: 4 bases; junction bases outside the gene matches: 5. The germline CDR1 and CDR2 sequences are SQVTM and ANQGSEA. The CDR3 loop spans 14 amino acids. CDR3 protein: CSARTSGRTETQYF. The CDR3 DNA reads TGCAGCGCCCGGACTAGCGGGAGGACAGAGACCCAGTACTTC.

J is TRBJ2-1 and V is TRBV19; 7 nucleotides agree with TRBD1. This CDR3 contains 12 residues. Germline V gene data show CDR1 as LNHDA and CDR2 as SQIVND (reference sequence). The J segment lost 15 bases and the V segment lost 5 bases, leaving 10 bases of the junction unmatched. This CDR3 is CASSSADRDVFF. The CDR3, as DNA: TGTGCCAGTAGTTCTGCTGACAGGGATGTGTTCTTC.

This clone has just a few counts. The chain recombines TRBV28 with TRBJ1-2; 7 bases fit TRBD1. CDR3 length: 15 residues. Unmatched junction bases numbered 12, after V lost 6 bases and J lost 5 bases. CDR1 and CDR2 (germline): MDHEN, SYDVKM. The CDR3 nucleotides read TGTGCCAGCAGATTCACCGGGACAGACAGTTATGGCTACACCTTC. As protein: CASRFTGTDSYGYTF.

This clone was seen more than once but under ten times. The sample carries other DNA sequences with the same CDR3. CDR3 residues: CASSIQGSGANVLTF. CDR3 sequence (DNA): TGTGCCAGTAGTATCCAGGGGTCTGGGGCCAACGTCCTGACTTTC. This chain links TRBV19 with TRBJ2-6; the D gene is possibly TRBD1 (6 bases). This CDR3 has 15 amino acids. V lost 3 bases, J lost 1 base, and 7 bases lay in between. In germline, CDR1 is LNHDA, CDR2 SQIVND (reference sequence). The full variable domain, in which reference TRBV19 and TRBJ2-6 provide the parts outside the CDR3, is DGGITQSPKYLFRKEGQNVTLSCEQNLNHDAMYWYRQDPGQGLRLIYYSQIVNDFQKGDIAEGYSVSREKKESFPLTVTSAQKNPTAFYLCASSIQGSGANVLTFGAGSRLTVL.

This clone was seen ten or more times. The V gene is TRBV29-1, the J gene TRBJ2-7, with TRBD1 as a possible D gene (5 bases). The germline gives CDR1 SQVTM, CDR2 ANQGSEA. V was pared by 4 bases and J by 7 bases, with 11 bases between. This CDR3 has 11 residues. CDR3: CSVGKGREQYF. The CDR3 nucleotides read TGCAGCGTTGGGAAGGGGCGTGAGCAGTACTTC.

This chain joins TRBV11-2 and TRBJ2-1, with unresolved D. The CDR3 contains 14 residues. V was pared by 2 bases and J by 9 bases, with 14 bases between. The germline CDR1 and CDR2 sequences are SGHAT and FQNNGV. The CDR3 spells CASSLIGQLREQFF. The CDR3 nucleotides are TGTGCCAGCAGCTTAATTGGGCAGCTCCGTGAGCAGTTCTTC.

The sample holds a few counts of this clone. The J gene is TRBJ2-3, the V gene TRBV10-3; TRBD2 might be the D (5 bases). V was trimmed by 0 bases and J by 2 bases, leaving 18 bases between them. Looked up from germline, CDR1 is ENHRY and CDR2 is SYGVKD. The CDR3 has 18 amino acids. This chain's CDR3 is CAISESRVERKITDTQYF. DNA for the CDR3: TGTGCCATCAGTGAGTCACGTGTTGAGCGGAAAATCACAGATACGCAGTATTTT.

The V gene is TRBV2, the J gene TRBJ2-1; 12 nucleotides align to TRBD2. The V gene end was trimmed by 2 bases and the J gene end by 7 bases; junction bases not matched to a gene: 6. CDR3 size: 16 residues. Per the germline V gene, CDR1 is SNHLY and CDR2 is FYNNEI. The CDR3 nucleotides read TGTGCCAGCAGTGAAAGGAGACTAGCGGGAGCGAATGAGCAGTTCTTC. Translating it yields CASSERRLAGANEQFF.

This chain connects TRBV19 to TRBJ2-5; maybe TRBD1 (5 bases). V lost 1 base to trimming and J lost 2 bases, with 11 bases between them. Germline CDR1 reads LNHDA; CDR2 reads SQIVND (reference sequence). CDR3 length: 15 residues. CDR3 sequence reads: CASSIGRQRQETQYF. The DNA of the CDR3 is TGTGCCAGTAGTATAGGGCGACAGCGTCAAGAGACCCAGTACTTC.

V gene TRBV6-5 combines with J gene TRBJ2-5; D is unresolved. The length of the CDR3 is 14 residues. From germline, CDR1 is MNHEY and CDR2 SVGAGI. Trimming shortened V by 7 bases and J by 3 bases, and 15 bases separated the two germline ends. The CDR3 sequence: CASTPSLREETQYF. In DNA form, the CDR3 reads TGTGCCAGCACCCCATCCTTACGGGAAGAGACCCAGTACTTC.

This clone was found a few times. This chain joins TRBV7-9 and TRBJ2-3, with TRBD2 matching over 7 bases. CDR3 length: 14 residues. V lost 5 bases, J lost 6 bases, and 8 bases stayed unmatched. Germline V gene lookup returns CDR1 SEHNR and CDR2 FQNEAQ (reference sequence). The CDR3 protein is CASSARLASDTQYF. As DNA, the CDR3 is TGTGCCAGCAGCGCGAGACTAGCCTCCGATACGCAGTATTTT.